The TCR beta chain under discussion was sequenced for a study of shared clonotypes between healthy human individuals. CD45RO-negative, CCR7-selected cells formed the naive CD8 fraction, which excluded terminally differentiated effector memory CD45RA+ cells. TCRdb keeps only in-frame clones here, not all; method: immunoSEQ multiplex PCR. Of about 1.9 million clones listed, just over 90% were seen once; the top ten hold about 1.7%. CDR1 MNHEY and CDR2 SMNVEV come from the germline V gene (reference sequence). The CDR3 is made up of 14 amino acids. V lost 2 bases and J 7 bases, leaving 12 bases between the germline ends.

This receptor was identified in a man aged 18 to 29 in good health. Some clones in this sample may be carry-over from other donors' samples. Material: naive CD8+ T cells from PBMCs. The rearrangement uses TRBV27 and TRBJ1-5, with D maybe TRBD1 (5 bases). The CDR3 loop is CASSLRDGRQPQHF. For the CDR3, the DNA is TGTGCCAGCAGTTTAAGGGACGGACGACAGCCCCAGCATTTT.